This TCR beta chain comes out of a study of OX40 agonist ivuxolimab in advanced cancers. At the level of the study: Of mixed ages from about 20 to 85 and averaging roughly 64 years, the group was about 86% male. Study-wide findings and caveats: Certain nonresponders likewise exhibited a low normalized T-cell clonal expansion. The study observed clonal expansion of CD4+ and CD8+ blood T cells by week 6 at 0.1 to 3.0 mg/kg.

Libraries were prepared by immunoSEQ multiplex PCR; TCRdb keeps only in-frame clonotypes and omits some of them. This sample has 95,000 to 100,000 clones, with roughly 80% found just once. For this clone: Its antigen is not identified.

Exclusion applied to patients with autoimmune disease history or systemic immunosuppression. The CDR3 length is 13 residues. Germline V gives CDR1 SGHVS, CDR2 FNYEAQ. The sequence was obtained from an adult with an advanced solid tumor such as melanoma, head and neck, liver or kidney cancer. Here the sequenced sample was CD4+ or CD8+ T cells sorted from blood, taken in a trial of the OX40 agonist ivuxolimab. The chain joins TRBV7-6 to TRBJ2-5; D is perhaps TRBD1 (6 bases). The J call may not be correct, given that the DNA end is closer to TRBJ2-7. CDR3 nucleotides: TGTGCCAGCAGCCGACAGGACCCCTACGAGCAGTACTTC. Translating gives CASSRQDPYEQYF.